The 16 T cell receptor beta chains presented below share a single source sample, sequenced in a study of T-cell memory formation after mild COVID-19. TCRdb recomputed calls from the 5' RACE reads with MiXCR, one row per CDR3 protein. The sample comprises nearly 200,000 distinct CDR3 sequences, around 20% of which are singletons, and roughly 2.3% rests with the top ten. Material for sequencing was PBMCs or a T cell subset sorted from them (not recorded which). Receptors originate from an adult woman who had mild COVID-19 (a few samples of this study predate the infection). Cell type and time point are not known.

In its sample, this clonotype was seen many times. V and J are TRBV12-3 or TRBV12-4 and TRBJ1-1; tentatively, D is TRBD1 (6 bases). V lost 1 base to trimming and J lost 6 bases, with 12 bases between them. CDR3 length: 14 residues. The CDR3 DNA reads TGTGCCAGCAGTTTAGGCGGGGGCAAGGCTGAAGCTTTCTTT. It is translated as CASSLGGGKAEAFF.

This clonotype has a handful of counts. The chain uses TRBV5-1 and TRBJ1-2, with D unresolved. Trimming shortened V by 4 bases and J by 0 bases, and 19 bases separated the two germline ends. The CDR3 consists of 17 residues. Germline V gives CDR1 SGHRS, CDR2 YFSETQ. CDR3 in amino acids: CASSLSEQYKANYGYTF. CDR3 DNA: TGCGCCAGCAGCCTAAGCGAGCAATACAAAGCTAACTATGGCTACACCTTC.

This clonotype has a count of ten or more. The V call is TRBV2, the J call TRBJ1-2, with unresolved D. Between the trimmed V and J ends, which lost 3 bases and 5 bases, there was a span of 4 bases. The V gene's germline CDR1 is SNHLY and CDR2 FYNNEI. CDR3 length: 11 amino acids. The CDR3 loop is CASSEGYGYTF. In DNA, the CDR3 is TGTGCCAGCAGTGAGGGGTATGGCTACACCTTC.

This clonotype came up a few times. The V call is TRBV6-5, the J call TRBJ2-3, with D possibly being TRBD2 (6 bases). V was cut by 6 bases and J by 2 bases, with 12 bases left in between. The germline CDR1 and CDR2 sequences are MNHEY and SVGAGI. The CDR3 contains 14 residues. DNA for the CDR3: TGTGCCAGCAGACTGACTAGTTCCACAGATACGCAGTATTTT. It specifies CASRLTSSTDTQYF.

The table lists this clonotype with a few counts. The CDR3 region has the DNA TGTGCCAGCAGCTTAGAGGGACTAGTTGGTCAAGAGACCCAGTACTTC. Amino acids: CASSLEGLVGQETQYF. This chain links TRBV7-9 with TRBJ2-5; 8 bases align to TRBD2. V was pared by 1 base and J by 2 bases, with 6 bases of the junction left unmatched. The CDR3 contains 16 residues. Germline V gene lookup returns CDR1 SEHNR and CDR2 FQNEAQ (reference sequence).

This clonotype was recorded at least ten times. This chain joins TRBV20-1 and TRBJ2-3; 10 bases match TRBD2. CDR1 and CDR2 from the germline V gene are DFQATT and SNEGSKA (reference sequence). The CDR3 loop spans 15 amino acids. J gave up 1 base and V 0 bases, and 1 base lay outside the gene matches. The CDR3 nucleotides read TGCAGTGCTAGAGAGGGGACTAGCGGCACAGATACGCAGTATTTT. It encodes CSAREGTSGTDTQYF.

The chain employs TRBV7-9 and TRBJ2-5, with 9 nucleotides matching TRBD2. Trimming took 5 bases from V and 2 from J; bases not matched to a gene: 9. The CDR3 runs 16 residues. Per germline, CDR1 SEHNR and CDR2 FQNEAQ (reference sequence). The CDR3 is CASSPHSGGPQETQYF. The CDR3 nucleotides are TGTGCCAGCAGCCCTCATAGCGGGGGCCCTCAAGAGACCCAGTACTTC.

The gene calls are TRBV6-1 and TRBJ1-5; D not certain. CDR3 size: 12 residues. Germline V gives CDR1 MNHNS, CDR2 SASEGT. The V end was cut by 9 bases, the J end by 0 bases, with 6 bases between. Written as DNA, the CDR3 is TGTGCCAGTACTGATAGCAATCAGCCCCAGCATTTT. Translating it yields CASTDSNQPQHF.

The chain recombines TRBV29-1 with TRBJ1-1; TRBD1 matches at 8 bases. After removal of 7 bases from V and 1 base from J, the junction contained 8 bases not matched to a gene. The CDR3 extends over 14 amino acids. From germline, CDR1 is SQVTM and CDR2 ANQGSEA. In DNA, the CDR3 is TGCAGCGCCGACAGGGGAAAAAGGAACACTGAAGCTTTCTTT. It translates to CSADRGKRNTEAFF.

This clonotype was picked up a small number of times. CDR3 protein: CSVEARTSVSNEQYF. CDR3 nucleotides: TGCAGCGTTGAGGCCCGGACTAGCGTCTCTAACGAGCAGTACTTC. The chain employs TRBV29-1 and TRBJ2-7; 9 bases line up with TRBD2. Per the germline V gene, CDR1 is SQVTM and CDR2 is ANQGSEA. This CDR3 has 15 amino acids. The J segment lost 5 bases and the V segment lost 3 bases, leaving 11 bases of the junction unmatched.

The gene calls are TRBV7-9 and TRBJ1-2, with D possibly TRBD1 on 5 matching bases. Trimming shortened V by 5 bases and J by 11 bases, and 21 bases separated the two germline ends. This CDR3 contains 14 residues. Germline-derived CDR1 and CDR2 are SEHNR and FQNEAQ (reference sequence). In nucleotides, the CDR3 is TGTGCCAGCAGCCCCCCGGGGCCAGTGGGTGGATACACCTTC. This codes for CASSPPGPVGGYTF. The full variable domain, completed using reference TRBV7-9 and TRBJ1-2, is DTGVSQNPRHKITKRGQNVTFRCDPISEHNRLYWYRQTLGQGPEFLTYFQNEAQLEKSRLLSDRFSAERPKGSFSTLEIQRTEQGDSAMYLCASSPPGPVGGYTFGSGTRLTVV.

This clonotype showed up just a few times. The CDR3 region has the DNA TGCAGCGTCTCTAGACTAGCGGCCACAGATACGCAGTATTTT. It is translated as CSVSRLAATDTQYF. The chain recombines TRBV29-1 with TRBJ2-3; 9 positions match TRBD2. Germline V gene lookup returns CDR1 SQVTM and CDR2 ANQGSEA. The V gene end was trimmed by 6 bases and the J gene end by 2 bases; junction bases not matched to a gene: 6. This CDR3 contains 14 residues.

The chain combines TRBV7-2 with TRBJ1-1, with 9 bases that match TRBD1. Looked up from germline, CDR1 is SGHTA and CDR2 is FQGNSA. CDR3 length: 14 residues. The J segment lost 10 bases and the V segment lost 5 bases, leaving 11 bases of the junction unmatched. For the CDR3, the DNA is TGTGCCAGCAGCCGTGTCCCGGGACAGGGCCGAGCTTTCTTT. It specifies CASSRVPGQGRAFF.

The CDR3 spells CASSLEEKGIQYF. CDR3 in DNA: TGTGCCAGCAGCTTAGAGGAAAAGGGCATTCAGTACTTC. This chain links TRBV7-8 with TRBJ2-4, with no clear D. V shed 1 base and J shed 9 bases, with 10 bases lying between them. CDR3 size: 13 residues. Germline V gives CDR1 SGHVS, CDR2 FQNEAQ.

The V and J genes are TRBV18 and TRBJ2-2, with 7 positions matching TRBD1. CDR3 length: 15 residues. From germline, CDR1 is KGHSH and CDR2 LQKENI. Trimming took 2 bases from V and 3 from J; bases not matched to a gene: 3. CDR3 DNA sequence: TGTGCCAGCTCACCAAGACAGGGAGACACCGGGGAGCTGTTTTTT. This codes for CASSPRQGDTGELFF.

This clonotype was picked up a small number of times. The CDR3 spells CSVGKTSGFYEQYF. The CDR3 nucleotides are TGCAGCGTTGGAAAGACTAGCGGGTTTTACGAGCAGTACTTC. The chain is built from TRBV29-1 and TRBJ2-7, with 10 bases fitting TRBD2. Unmatched junction bases numbered 7, after V lost 4 bases and J lost 4 bases. Per germline, CDR1 SQVTM and CDR2 ANQGSEA. This CDR3 contains 14 residues.